This TCR beta chain stems from a study of T cells after yellow fever vaccination. This clonotype showed up just a few times. TCRdb reanalysed the 5' RACE reads using MiXCR and keeps one entry per CDR3 protein. The sample holds about 320,000 distinct CDR3 sequences, under 15% seen once. Between the trimmed V and J ends, which lost 3 bases and 4 bases, there was a span of 16 bases. The CDR3 consists of 15 residues. Germline loops: CDR1 KGHSH, CDR2 LQKENI. This rearrangement joins TRBV18 to TRBJ2-7; tentative D call: TRBD2 (6 bases). The source of this sequence is a man aged 18 to 30 who received the YFV17D yellow fever vaccine. Sample: CD4+ T cells sorted from PBMCs, taken 15 days after the yellow fever booster vaccination. The CDR3 bases are TGTGCCAGCTCACCGACAACCGGGGGAACGTACGAGCAGTACTTC. Translation: CASSPTTGGTYEQYF.